This TCR beta chain was observed in a study of blood T cell repertoires in COVID-19. The junction had 9 bases not matched to a gene; V was cut back by 1 base and J by 5 bases. The CDR3 is made up of 16 amino acids. CDR1 MDHEN and CDR2 SYDVKM come from the germline V gene. Measured with immunoSEQ multiplex PCR; TCRdb has only the in-frame clones, and not every one. The data contain roughly 250,000 clones, 83% of them singletons. The V call is TRBV28, the J call TRBJ2-5; 8 nucleotides agree with TRBD2. The specimen was peripheral blood. This receptor was taken from a human donor in a cohort sampled during active COVID-19. The CDR3 DNA is TGTGCCAGCAGTTTATTGAGCCAGCGGGAGACGGAGACCCAGTACTTC. It is translated as CASSLLSQRETETQYF.